One and the same sample provided the 12 T cell receptor beta chains below, sequenced in a study of glioma-infiltrating T cells (dated by TCRdb to about 2016). The sequencing machine was an Illumina MiSeq. The iRepertoire nested amplicon-rescue multiplex PCR (arm-PCR) platform was used to amplify TCR alpha and beta CDR3 regions from RNA. TCRdb applied fastp at Q25 and MiXCR to the public reads, then kept only in-frame beta chains. Rows with one shared CDR3 protein collapse into an entry with the most common genes and DNA. The sample table records 150,000 to 200,000 distinct CDR3 sequences; more than 30% of these occur just once. Jointly, the top ten make up just over 20% of the sample. The sequenced material came from glioma tissue, nonneoplastic brain tissue, or PBMCs (not recorded which). The receptor set was obtained from a human donor with low-grade glioma or glioblastoma, undergoing nonglioma brain surgery, or in good health (not recorded which).

This clonotype was recorded at least ten times. The rearrangement uses TRBV7-2 and TRBJ2-1; TRBD2 matches 10 bases. Germline loops: CDR1 SGHTA, CDR2 FQGNSA. V shed 5 bases, J shed 5 bases, and the junction held 9 bases outside the gene matches. There are 16 residues in the CDR3. The CDR3 DNA sequence: TGTGCCAGCAGCGGACCTCTAGCGGGAGTTAACAATGAGCAGTTCTTC. Protein product: CASSGPLAGVNNEQFF.

At least ten counts were recorded for this clonotype. The chain couples TRBV28 to TRBJ2-7; 8 bases are a match to TRBD1. The germline V gene encodes CDR1 MDHEN and CDR2 SYDVKM. The CDR3 is made up of 15 amino acids. Trimming cost V 6 bases and J 1 base; bases outside gene matches: 8. In DNA, the CDR3 is TGTGCCAGCAGATCTCAAGGACAGGGTTCCTACGAGCAGTACTTC. Translating it yields CASRSQGQGSYEQYF. The whole variable domain, filled in from reference TRBV28 and TRBJ2-7, reads DVKVTQSSRYLVKRTGEKVFLECVQDMDHENMFWYRQDPGLGLRLIYFSYDVKMKEKGDIPEGYSVSREKKERFSLILESASTNQTSMYLCASRSQGQGSYEQYFGPGTRLTVT.

The sample holds many counts of this clonotype. The rearrangement joins TRBV2 to TRBJ2-5, with 11 bases identical to TRBD1. The V gene's germline CDR1 is SNHLY and CDR2 FYNNEI. V shed 5 bases and J 4 bases; nucleotides not matched to a gene: 3. The CDR3 has 14 residues. The DNA of the CDR3 is TGTGCCAGCAGTACGGACAGGGGGCCAGAGACCCAGTACTTC. Its protein is CASSTDRGPETQYF.

This clonotype has just one count. A clone one base away is much larger, so this may be a read error. The chain is built from TRBV6-1 and TRBJ1-3; no clear D gene. Germline lookup yields CDR1 MNHNS and CDR2 SASEGT. V shed 3 bases and J shed 4 bases, with 13 bases lying between them. This CDR3 region has 15 residues. Written as DNA, the CDR3 is TGTGCCAGCAGTGAGCAGGTCGGGAAGGGAAACACCATATATTTT. It specifies CASSEQVGKGNTIYF.

In this sample, this clonotype turned up once. A much larger clone lies a single base off, so this may be a read error. The chain combines TRBV19 with TRBJ1-1; 8 nucleotides line up with TRBD1. V gave up 6 bases and J gave up 1 base; unmatched junction bases: 7. CDR1 is LNHDA, CDR2 SQIVND, per germline (reference sequence). CDR3 length equals 15 residues. CDR3 sequence reads: CASRSFGTGNTEAFF. The CDR3 coding sequence is TGTGCCAGTAGGAGCTTCGGGACAGGGAACACTGAAGCTTTCTTT. The full variable domain, in which reference TRBV19 and TRBJ1-1 provide the parts outside the CDR3, is DGGITQSPKYLFRKEGQNVTLSCEQNLNHDAMYWYRQDPGQGLRLIYYSQIVNDFQKGDIAEGYSVSREKKESFPLTVTSAQKNPTAFYLCASRSFGTGNTEAFFGQGTRLTVV.

This clonotype was picked up many times. The chain carries TRBV6-5 and TRBJ2-1; no clear D gene. Germline CDR1 reads MNHEY; CDR2 reads SVGAGI. Trimming stripped 0 bases from V and 0 bases from J, with 9 bases between. The CDR3 runs to 16 residues. In nucleotides, the CDR3 is TGTGCCAGCAGTTACTCGACGCGTAGCTCCTACAATGAGCAGTTCTTC. Residues: CASSYSTRSSYNEQFF.

This clonotype was picked up a small number of times. The rearrangement uses TRBV7-2 and TRBJ2-3; D is unclear. The CDR3 extends over 13 amino acids. From germline, CDR1 is SGHTA and CDR2 FQGNSA. Trimming left V 4 bases short and J 3 bases short, with 8 bases between. The CDR3 DNA reads as TGTGCCAGCAGCTCTATCTTTACAGATACGCAGTATTTT. This encodes CASSSIFTDTQYF.

This clonotype showed up many times. A much larger clone lies a single base off, so this may be a read error. The V and J genes are TRBV6-2 or TRBV6-3 and TRBJ1-1; a possible D gene is TRBD1 (5 bases). CDR1 and CDR2 (germline): MNHEY, SVGEGT. This CDR3 is 13 amino acids long. In DNA form, the CDR3 reads TGTGCCGGCAGTTTTCAATGGGGGACTGAAGCTTTCTTT. Amino acids: CAGSFQWGTEAFF.

In its sample, this clonotype was seen many times. The chain uses TRBV29-1 and TRBJ2-3; weak D call: TRBD2 (5 bases). The CDR3 extends over 13 amino acids. Germline-derived CDR1 and CDR2 are SQVTM and ANQGSEA. V was trimmed by 4 bases and J by 6 bases, leaving 14 bases between them. The CDR3 loop is CSVGLALADTQYF. The DNA for the CDR3 is TGCAGCGTTGGGCTAGCTTTGGCTGATACGCAGTATTTT.

At least ten counts were recorded for this clonotype. Here the CDR3 reads CASSQEGAGGLYEQYF. Written as DNA, the CDR3 is TGTGCCAGCAGCCAAGAGGGAGCGGGAGGGCTCTACGAGCAGTACTTC. The chain has TRBV4-2 and TRBJ2-7; TRBD2 agrees at 10 bases. Per germline, CDR1 LGHNA and CDR2 YNFKEQ. The CDR3 totals 16 residues. Germline trimming cut 0 bases from V and 3 bases from J; bases unmatched to any gene: 5.

The table lists this clonotype with many counts. The J gene is TRBJ2-4, the V gene TRBV7-2; 7 bases line up with TRBD2. Germline V gene sequence: CDR1 SGHTA, CDR2 FQGNSA. Trimming removed 8 bases from V and 7 bases from J; junction bases left unmatched: 5. This CDR3 has 12 residues. DNA of the CDR3: TGTGCCAGCGCTGGGGGAGGGAACATTCAGTACTTC. Translating it yields CASAGGGNIQYF.

A few counts support this clonotype. The V gene is TRBV19, the J gene TRBJ2-3; 14 bases agree with TRBD2. V was clipped by 3 bases and J by 0 bases; unmatched bases: 11. Germline CDR1 is LNHDA and CDR2 is SQIVND (reference sequence). The CDR3 is made up of 20 amino acids. The CDR3 DNA sequence: TGTGCCAGTAGTATTTCCCGGACTAGCGGGAGGCCATCTAGCACAGATACGCAGTATTTT. It translates to CASSISRTSGRPSSTDTQYF.